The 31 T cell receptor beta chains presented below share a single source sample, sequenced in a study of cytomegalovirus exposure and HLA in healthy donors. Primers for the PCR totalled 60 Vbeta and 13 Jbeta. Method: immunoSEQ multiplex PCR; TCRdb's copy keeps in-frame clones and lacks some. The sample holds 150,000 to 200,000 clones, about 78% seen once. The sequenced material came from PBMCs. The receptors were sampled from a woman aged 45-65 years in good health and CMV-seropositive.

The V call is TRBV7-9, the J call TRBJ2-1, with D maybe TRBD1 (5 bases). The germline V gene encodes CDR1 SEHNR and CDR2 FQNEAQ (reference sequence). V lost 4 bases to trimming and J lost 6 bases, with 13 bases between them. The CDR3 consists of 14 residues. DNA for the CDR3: TGTGCCAGCAGCTACTTCAGGGCCATCAATGAGCAGTTCTTC. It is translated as CASSYFRAINEQFF.

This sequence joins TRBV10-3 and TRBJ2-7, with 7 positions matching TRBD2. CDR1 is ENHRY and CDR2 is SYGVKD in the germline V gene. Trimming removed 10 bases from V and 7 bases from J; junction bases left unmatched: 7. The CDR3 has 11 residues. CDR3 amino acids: CATRAGREQYF. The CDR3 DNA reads TGTGCCACCCGAGCGGGGAGGGAGCAGTACTTC.

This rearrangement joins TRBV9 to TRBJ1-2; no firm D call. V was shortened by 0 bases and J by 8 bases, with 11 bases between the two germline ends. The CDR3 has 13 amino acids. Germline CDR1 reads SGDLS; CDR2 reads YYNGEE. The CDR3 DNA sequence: TGTGCCAGCAGCGTAGATGGGGAGTGGGGCTACACCTTC. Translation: CASSVDGEWGYTF.

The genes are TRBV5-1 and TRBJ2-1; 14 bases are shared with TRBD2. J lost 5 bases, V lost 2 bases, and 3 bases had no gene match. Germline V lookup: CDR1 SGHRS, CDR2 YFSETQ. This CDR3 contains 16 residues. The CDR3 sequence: CASSFGLAGGNNEQFF. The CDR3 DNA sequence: TGCGCCAGCAGCTTCGGACTAGCGGGGGGTAACAATGAGCAGTTCTTC.

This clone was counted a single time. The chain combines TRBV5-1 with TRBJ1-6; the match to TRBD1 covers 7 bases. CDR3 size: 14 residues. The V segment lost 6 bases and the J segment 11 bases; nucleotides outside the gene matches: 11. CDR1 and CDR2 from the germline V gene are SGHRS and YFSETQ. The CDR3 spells CASTAGQAVAPLHF. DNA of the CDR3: TGCGCCAGCACCGCCGGACAGGCAGTGGCACCCCTCCACTTT.

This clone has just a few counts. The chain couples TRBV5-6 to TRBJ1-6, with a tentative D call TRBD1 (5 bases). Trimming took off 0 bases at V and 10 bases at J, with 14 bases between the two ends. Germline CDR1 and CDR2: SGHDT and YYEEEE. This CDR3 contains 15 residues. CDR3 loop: CASSLGSAGSSPLHF. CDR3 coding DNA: TGTGCCAGCAGCTTGGGATCGGCAGGGTCGTCACCCCTCCACTTT.

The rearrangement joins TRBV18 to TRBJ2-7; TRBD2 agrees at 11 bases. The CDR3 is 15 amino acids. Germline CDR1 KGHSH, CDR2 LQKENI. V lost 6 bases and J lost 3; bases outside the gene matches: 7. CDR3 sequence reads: CASSRTSGLLYEQYF. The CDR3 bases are TGTGCCAGCTCGCGGACTAGCGGGCTACTCTACGAGCAGTACTTC.

The CDR3 nucleotides are TGTGCCAGCAGCTTCTTACAGGGTCTTGATTCACCCCTCCACTTT. Translating it yields CASSFLQGLDSPLHF. V is TRBV5-6 and J is TRBJ1-6; weak D call: TRBD1 (6 bases). Germline V gene lookup returns CDR1 SGHDT and CDR2 YYEEEE. CDR3 length equals 15 residues. Trimming took 2 bases from V and 8 from J, leaving 14 bases between them. The variable domain in full, completed from reference TRBV5-6 and TRBJ1-6, reads DAGVTQSPTHLIKTRGQQVTLRCSPKSGHDTVSWYQQALGQGPQFIFQYYEEEERQRGNFPDRFSGHQFPNYSSELNVNALLLGDSALYLCASSFLQGLDSPLHFGNGTRLTVT.

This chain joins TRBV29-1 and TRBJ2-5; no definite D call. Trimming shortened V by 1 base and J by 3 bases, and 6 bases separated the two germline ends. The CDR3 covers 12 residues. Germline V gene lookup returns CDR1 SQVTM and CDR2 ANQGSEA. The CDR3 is CSVEVGEETQYF. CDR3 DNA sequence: TGCAGCGTTGAAGTAGGAGAAGAGACCCAGTACTTC. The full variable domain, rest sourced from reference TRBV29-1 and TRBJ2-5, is SAVISQKPSRDICQRGTSLTIQCQVDSQVTMMFWYRQQPGQSLTLIATANQGSEATYESGFVIDKFPISRPNLTFSTLTVSNMSPEDSSIYLCSVEVGEETQYFGPGTRLLVL.

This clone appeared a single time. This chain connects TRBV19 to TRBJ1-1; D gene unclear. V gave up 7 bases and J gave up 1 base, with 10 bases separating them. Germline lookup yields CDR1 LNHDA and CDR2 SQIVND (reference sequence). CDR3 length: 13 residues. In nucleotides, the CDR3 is TGTGCCAGTAATATGGACTGGAACACTGAAGCTTTCTTT. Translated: CASNMDWNTEAFF.

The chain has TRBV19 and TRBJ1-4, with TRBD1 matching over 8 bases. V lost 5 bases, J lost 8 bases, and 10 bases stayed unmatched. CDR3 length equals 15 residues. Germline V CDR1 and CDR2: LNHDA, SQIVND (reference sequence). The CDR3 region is CASSPGTGFGEKLFF. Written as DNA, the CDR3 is TGTGCCAGTAGTCCCGGGACAGGCTTTGGGGAAAAACTGTTTTTT. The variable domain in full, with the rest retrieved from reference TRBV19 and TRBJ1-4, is DGGITQSPKYLFRKEGQNVTLSCEQNLNHDAMYWYRQDPGQGLRLIYYSQIVNDFQKGDIAEGYSVSREKKESFPLTVTSAQKNPTAFYLCASSPGTGFGEKLFFGSGTQLSVL.

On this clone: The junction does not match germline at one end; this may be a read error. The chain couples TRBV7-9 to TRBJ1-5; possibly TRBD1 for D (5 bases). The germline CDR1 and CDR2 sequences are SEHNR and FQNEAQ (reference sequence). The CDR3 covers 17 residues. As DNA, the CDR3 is TGTTCCAGCAGCTTAGGGACGGGTAATAGGGGTTATCAGCCCCAGCATTTT. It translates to CSSSLGTGNRGYQPQHF. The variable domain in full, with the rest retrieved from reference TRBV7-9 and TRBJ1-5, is DTGVSQNPRHKITKRGQNVTFRCDPISEHNRLYWYRQTLGQGPEFLTYFQNEAQLEKSRLLSDRFSAERPKGSFSTLEIQRTEQGDSAMYLCSSSLGTGNRGYQPQHFGDGTRLSIL.

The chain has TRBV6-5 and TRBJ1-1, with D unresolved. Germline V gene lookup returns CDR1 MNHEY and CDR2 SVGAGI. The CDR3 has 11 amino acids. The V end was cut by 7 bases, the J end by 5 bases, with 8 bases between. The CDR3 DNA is TGTGCCAGCATCCGGAGGACTGAAGCTTTCTTT. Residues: CASIRRTEAFF.

The CDR3 DNA reads as TGTGCCTGGAGTAGGTCAGGGGGAAACACTGAAGCTTTCTTT. It encodes CAWSRSGGNTEAFF. This chain uses TRBV30 with TRBJ1-1, with 7 nucleotides matching TRBD1. The V and J ends lost 2 bases and 2 bases, in that order; junction bases with no gene match: 5. The CDR3 sequence is 14 residues long. CDR1 and CDR2 (germline): GTSNPN, SVGIG (reference sequence).

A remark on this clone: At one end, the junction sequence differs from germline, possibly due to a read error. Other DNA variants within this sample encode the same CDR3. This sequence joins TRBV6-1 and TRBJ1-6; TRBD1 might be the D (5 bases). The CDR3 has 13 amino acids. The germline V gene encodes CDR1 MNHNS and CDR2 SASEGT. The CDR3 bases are TGTGCCAGCTGCAAGGGGCAGGATTCACCCCTCCATTTT. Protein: CASCKGQDSPLHF.

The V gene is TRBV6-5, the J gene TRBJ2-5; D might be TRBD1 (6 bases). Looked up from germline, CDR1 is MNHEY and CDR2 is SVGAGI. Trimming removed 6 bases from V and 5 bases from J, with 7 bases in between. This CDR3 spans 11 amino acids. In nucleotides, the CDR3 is TGTGCCAGCAGGAGGGGGGAGACCCAGTACTTC. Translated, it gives CASRRGETQYF.

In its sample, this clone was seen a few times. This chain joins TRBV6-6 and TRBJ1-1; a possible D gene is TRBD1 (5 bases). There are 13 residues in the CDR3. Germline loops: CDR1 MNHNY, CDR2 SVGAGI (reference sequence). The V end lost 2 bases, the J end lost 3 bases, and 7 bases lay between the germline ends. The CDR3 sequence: CASSYAGYTEAFF. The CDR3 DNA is TGTGCCAGCAGTTACGCAGGGTACACTGAAGCTTTCTTT.

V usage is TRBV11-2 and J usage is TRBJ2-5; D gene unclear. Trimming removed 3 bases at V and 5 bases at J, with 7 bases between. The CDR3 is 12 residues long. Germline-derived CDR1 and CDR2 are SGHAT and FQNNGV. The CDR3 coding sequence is TGTGCCAGCAGCTTGTCGAGGGAGACCCAGTACTTC. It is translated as CASSLSRETQYF.

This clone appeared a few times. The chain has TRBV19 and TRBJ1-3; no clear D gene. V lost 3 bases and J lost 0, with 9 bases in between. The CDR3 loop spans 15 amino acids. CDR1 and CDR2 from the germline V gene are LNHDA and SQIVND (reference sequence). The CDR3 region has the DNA TGTGCCAGTAGTATGCAGGTGCACTCTGGAAACACCATATATTTT. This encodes CASSMQVHSGNTIYF.

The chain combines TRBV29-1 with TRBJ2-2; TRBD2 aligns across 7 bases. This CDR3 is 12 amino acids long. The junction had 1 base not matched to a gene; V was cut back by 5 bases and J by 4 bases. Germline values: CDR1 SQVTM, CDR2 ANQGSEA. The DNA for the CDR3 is TGCAGCGTTCAGCGGGGCACCGGGGAGCTGTTTTTT. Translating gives CSVQRGTGELFF.

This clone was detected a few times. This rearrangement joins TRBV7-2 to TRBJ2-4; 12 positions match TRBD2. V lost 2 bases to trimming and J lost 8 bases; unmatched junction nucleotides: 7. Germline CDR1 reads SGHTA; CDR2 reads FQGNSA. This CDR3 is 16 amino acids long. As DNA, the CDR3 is TGTGCCAGCAGCTTACGGCTAGCGGGGGGGGTTGACATTCAGTACTTC. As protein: CASSLRLAGGVDIQYF.

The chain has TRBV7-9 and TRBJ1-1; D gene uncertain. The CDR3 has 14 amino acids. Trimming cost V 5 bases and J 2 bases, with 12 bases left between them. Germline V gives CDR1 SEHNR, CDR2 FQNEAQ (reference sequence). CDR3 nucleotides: TGTGCCAGCAGCGTCGGGGAGGGAAACACTGAAGCTTTCTTT. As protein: CASSVGEGNTEAFF.

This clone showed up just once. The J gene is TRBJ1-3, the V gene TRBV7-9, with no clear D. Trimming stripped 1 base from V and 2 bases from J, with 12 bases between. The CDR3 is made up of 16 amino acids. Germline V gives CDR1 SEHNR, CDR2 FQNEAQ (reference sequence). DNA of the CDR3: TGTGCCAGCAGCTTAGATGAGTGGAGCCCTGGAAACACCATATATTTT. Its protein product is CASSLDEWSPGNTIYF.

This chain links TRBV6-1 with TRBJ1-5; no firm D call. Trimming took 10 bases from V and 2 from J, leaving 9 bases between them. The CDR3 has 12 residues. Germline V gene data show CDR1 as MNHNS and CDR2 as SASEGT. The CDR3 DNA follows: TGTGCCACCCGGTTAGGCAATCAGCCCCAGCATTTT. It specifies CATRLGNQPQHF.

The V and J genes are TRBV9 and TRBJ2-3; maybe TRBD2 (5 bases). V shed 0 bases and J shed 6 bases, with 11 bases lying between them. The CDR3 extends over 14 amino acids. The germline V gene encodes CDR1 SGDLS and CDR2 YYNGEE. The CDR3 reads CASSVGPSFDTQYF. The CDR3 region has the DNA TGTGCCAGCAGCGTAGGGCCTAGCTTTGATACGCAGTATTTT.

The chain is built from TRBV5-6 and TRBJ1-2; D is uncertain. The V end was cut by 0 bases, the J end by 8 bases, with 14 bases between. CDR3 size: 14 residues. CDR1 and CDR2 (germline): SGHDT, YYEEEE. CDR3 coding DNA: TGTGCCAGCAGCTTGGCTGTCCCTCTAGGAGGCTACACCTTC. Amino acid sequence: CASSLAVPLGGYTF.

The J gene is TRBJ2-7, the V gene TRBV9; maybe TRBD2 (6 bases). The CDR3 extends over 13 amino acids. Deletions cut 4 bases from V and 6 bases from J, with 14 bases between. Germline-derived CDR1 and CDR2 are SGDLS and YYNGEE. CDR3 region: CASSSGGKSEQYF. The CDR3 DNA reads TGTGCCAGCAGCTCAGGAGGGAAGTCCGAGCAGTACTTC.

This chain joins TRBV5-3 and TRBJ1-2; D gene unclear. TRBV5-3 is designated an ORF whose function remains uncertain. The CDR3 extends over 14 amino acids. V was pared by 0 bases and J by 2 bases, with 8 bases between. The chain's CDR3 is CARSLGRQNYGYTF. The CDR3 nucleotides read TGTGCCAGAAGCTTGGGCAGGCAGAACTATGGCTACACCTTC.

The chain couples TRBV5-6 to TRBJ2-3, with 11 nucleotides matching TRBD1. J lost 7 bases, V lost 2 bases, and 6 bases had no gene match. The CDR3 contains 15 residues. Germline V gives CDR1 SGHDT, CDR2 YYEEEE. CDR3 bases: TGTGCCAGCAGCTTAGCTGGACAGGGGGCGAATACGCAGTATTTT. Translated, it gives CASSLAGQGANTQYF.

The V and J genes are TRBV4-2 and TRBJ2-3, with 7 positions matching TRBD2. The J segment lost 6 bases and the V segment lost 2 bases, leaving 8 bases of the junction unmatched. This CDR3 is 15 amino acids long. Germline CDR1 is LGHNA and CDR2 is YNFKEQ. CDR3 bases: TGTGCCAGCAGCCAACCCGTGGAGCGGGGTGATACGCAGTATTTT. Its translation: CASSQPVERGDTQYF.

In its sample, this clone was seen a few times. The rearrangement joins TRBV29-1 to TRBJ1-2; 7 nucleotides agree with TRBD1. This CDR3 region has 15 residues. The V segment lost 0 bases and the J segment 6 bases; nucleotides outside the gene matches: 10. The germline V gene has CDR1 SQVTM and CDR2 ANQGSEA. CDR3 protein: CSVEDVQRGPNGYTF. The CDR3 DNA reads TGCAGCGTTGAAGATGTCCAAAGGGGGCCCAATGGCTACACCTTC.